This TCR beta chain appears in the sequencing data of a study of blood T cell repertoires in COVID-19 (TCRdb year 2020). About the study as a whole: Collaborator samples came from the United States, Italy and Spain and covered acute and convalescent phases of COVID-19. The prospective study material was composed of cDNA or gDNA derived from T cells, B-cell-depleted T cells, or PBMCs. Deeply sampled blood TCRbeta repertoires from subjects exposed to, actively infected with, or recovered from COVID-19 were included in the dataset. The repertoires were released in a freely available public database intended as a resource for research on the immune response to SARS-CoV-2. The samples were drawn from two sources: the first 160 participants of the ongoing ImmuneRACE study, and 1,000 to 1,500 subjects contributed by 6 global collaborators. A de-identified subject ID, COVID-19 status, age in years and sex were almost always included in the sample metadata. Where HLA class I and class II types were available, the types were taken from metadata supplied by the sample provider, not from assay-based typing.

In regard to this clone: Its antigen specificity is not known. Base qualities are not at hand, and no much larger clone is one base apart.

Trimming leaves V shorter by 5 bases and J shorter by 10 bases, with the junction holding 9 bases beyond the gene matches. From the germline V gene (reference sequence), CDR1 is SGHNT and CDR2 is YYREEE. Inclusive of the bounding cysteine and phenylalanine, the CDR3 is 13 residues long. Only the CDR3 portion is preserved as DNA: 39 bases, with reading frame beginning at the first base. The immunoSEQ Assay, a bias-controlled multiplex PCR, was used to amplify TCRbeta CDR3 regions from genomic DNA. On the authors' methods: The number of nucleated cells in each sample was estimated from the amplification of reference gene primers within the assay. To quantify the absolute abundance of each unique TCRbeta CDR3 rearrangement, sequence reads were collapsed and filtered. For each sample, productive Simpson clonality was calculated as the square root of Simpson's diversity index across productive rearrangements. Here the immuneACCESS table is served through TCRdb, limited to in-frame sequences with V and J called. Missing clones are a known gap in these copies; in checked studies unresolved V genes cover under half, and the rest lacks a known reason. V, J and clone size are those of that table, while D and trimming were read from the DNA. The sample yields about 80,000 clones; under 85% were counted once. The ten largest clonotypes hold roughly 10% of the sample.

General conclusions and limits of the study: Clinical and demographic metadata were provided uncurated, with the amount varying by source and participant.

Whole blood was collected in K2EDTA tubes by collaborating institutions according to the institutions' own protocols. Collaborator samples were shipped for TCRbeta analysis as frozen whole blood, isolated PBMCs, or DNA extracted from either sample type. The chain joins TRBV5-4 to TRBJ1-5, with 7 bases in between that match TRBD1. The TCR comes from a human donor in a cohort sampled during active COVID-19. The sequencing sample was made of peripheral blood. The nucleotide sequence is given as TGTGCCAGCAGTTCTGACAGGGTTGGCCCCCAGCATTTT. Its amino acids are CASSSDRVGPQHF.